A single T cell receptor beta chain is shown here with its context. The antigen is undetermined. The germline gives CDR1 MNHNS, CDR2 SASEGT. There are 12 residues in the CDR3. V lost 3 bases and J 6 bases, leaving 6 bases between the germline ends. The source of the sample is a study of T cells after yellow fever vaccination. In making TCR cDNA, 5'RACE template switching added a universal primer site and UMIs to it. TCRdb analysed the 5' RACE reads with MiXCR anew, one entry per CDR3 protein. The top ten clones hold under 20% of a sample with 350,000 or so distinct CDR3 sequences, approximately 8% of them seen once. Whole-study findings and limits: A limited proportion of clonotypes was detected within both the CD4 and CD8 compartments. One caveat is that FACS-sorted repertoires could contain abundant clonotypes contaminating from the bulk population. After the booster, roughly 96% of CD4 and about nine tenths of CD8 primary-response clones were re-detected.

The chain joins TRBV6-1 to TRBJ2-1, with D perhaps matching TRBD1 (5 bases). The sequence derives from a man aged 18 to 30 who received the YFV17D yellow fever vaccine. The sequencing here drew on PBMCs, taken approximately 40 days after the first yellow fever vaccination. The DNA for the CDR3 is TGTGCCAGCAGTGAGACAGTCAATGAGCAGTTCTTC. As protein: CASSETVNEQFF.